The clone carrying this T cell receptor (beta chain) was seen only once. Clones were read by immunoSEQ multiplex PCR, and TCRdb kept only the in-frame ones, dropping some. The table records hundreds of thousands of clones, around 93% of them present only once. The data were taken from a study of T cell responses to AZD1222 COVID-19 vaccine. The V and J ends lost 1 base and 4 bases respectively, with 11 bases between them. Germline CDR1 and CDR2: MGHRA and YSYEKL. This CDR3 is built from 15 residues. This TCR came from an adult who received the AZD1222 COVID-19 vaccine. The chain combines TRBV4-1 with TRBJ1-3; a possible D gene is TRBD1 (6 bases). The starting material was peripheral blood, obtained 28 days after the second AZD1222 dose. This CDR3 reads CASSQVGTTGNTIYF. Here the CDR3 DNA reads TGCGCCAGCAGCCAAGTCGGGACAACAGGAAACACCATATATTTT.